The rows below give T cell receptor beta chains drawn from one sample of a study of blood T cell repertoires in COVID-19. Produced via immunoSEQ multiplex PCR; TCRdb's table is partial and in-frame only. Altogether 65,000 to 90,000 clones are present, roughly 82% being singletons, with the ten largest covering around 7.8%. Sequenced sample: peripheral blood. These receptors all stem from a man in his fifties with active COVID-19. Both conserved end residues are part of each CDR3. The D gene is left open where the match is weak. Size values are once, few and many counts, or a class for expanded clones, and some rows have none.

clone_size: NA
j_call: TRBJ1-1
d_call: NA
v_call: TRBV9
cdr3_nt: TGTGCCAGCAGCGGAGCAAGGGGGGGTGAAGCTTTCTTT
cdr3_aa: CASSGARGGEAFF

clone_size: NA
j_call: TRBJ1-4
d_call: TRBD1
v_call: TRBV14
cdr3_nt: TGTGCCAGCAGCCAAGGTACAGGGGGAACCATGTTTTTT
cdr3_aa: CASSQGTGGTMFF

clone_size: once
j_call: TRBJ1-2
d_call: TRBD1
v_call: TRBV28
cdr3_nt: TGTGCCAGCAGTTTTGGGACAGTCTCCTATGGCTACACCTTC
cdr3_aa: CASSFGTVSYGYTF

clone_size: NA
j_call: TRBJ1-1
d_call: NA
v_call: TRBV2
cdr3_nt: TGTGCCAGCAGTGAAGGGGGGGGCTTGAAAGCTTTCTTT
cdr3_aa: CASSEGGGLKAFF

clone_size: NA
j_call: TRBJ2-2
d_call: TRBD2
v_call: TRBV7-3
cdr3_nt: TGTGCCAGCAGCCCGAAAGCGAGCGGGGTCAACACCGGGGAGCTGTTTTTT
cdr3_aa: CASSPKASGVNTGELFF

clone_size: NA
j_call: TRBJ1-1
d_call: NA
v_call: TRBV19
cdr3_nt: TGTGCCAGTAGTATAGGGGGACACCCGAACACTGAAGCTTTCTTT
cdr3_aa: CASSIGGHPNTEAFF

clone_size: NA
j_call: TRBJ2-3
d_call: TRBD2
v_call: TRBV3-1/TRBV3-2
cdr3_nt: TGTGCCAGCAGCCGCAACCCGGGGATAGCGGGAGAGAGCGGGACAGATACGCAGTATTTT
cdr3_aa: CASSRNPGIAGESGTDTQYF

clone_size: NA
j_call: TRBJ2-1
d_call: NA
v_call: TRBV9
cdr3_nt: TGTGCCAGCAGCGTAGAACAAGGGGGTGAGCAGTTCTTC
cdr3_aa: CASSVEQGGEQFF

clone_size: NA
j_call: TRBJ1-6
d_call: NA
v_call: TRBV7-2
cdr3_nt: TGTGCCAGCAGCTTAACTACAGGAGAAAGTTCACCCCTCCACTTT
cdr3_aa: CASSLTTGESSPLHF

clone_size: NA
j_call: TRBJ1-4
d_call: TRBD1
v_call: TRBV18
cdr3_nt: TGTGCCAGCTCACCCTGGGACAGTAATGAAAAACTGTTTTTT
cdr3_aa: CASSPWDSNEKLFF

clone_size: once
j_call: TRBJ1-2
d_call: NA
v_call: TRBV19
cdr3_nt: TGTGCCAGTAGTATAGAGAGGGAGTCTGGCTACACCTTC
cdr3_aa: CASSIERESGYTF

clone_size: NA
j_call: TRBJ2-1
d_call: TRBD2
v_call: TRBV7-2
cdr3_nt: TGTGCCAGCAGCTCCCTCTGGCGGGGGGCCCTAAACGAGCAGTTCTTC
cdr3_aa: CASSSLWRGALNEQFF

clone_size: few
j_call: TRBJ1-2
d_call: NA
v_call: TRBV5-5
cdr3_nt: TGTGCCAGCAGCCCAGATTTAACTAACTATGGCTACACCTTC
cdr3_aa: CASSPDLTNYGYTF

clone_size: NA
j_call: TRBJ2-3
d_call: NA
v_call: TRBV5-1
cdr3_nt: TGCGCCAGCAGCCATGAGTCCACAGATACGCAGTATTTT
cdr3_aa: CASSHESTDTQYF

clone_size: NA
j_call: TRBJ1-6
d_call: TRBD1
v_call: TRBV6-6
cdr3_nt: TGTGCCAGCAGTACAAACAGGGGGAATTCACCCCTCCACTTT
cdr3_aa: CASSTNRGNSPLHF

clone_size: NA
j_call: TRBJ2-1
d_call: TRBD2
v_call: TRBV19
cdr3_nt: TGTGCCAGTAAATTAGCGGGCAGCTCCTACAATGAGCAGTTCTTC
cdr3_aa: CASKLAGSSYNEQFF

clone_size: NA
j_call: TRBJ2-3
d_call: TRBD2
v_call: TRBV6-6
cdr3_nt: TGTGCCAGCATGCAAGCGGGGGGCACAGATACGCAGTATTTT
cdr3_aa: CASMQAGGTDTQYF

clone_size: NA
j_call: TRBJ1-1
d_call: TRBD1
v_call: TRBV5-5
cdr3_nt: TGTGCCAGCAGCCTACTCGACAGGGGTCTCGCTTTCTTT
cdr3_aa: CASSLLDRGLAFF

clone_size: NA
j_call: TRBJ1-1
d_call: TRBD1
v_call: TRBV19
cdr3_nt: TGTGCCAGTAGTATCACCCCCCTCCGGGACAGGGGGGCTGAAGCTTTCTTT
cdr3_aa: CASSITPLRDRGAEAFF

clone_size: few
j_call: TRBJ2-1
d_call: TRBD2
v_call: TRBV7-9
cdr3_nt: TGTGCCAGCAGCCCAAGCGGGACGCTCTCCTACAATGAGCAGTTCTTC
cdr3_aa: CASSPSGTLSYNEQFF

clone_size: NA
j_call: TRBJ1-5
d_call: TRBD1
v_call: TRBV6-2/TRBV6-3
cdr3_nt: TGTGCCAGCAGACCTGCCGGGACAGGGGGCTACGGCAATCAGCCCCAGCATTTT
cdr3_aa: CASRPAGTGGYGNQPQHF

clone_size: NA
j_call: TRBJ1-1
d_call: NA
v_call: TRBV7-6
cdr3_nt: TGTGCCAGCAGTACAGGGCTGGAAGCTTTCTTT
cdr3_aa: CASSTGLEAFF

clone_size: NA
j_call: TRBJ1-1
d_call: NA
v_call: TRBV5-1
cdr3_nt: TGCGCCAGCAGCTTGGATGCGGGGGGTACTGAAGCTTTCTTT
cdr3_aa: CASSLDAGGTEAFF

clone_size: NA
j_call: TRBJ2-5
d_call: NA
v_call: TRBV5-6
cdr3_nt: TGTGCCAGCAGCTTGGGCCCACCCACAGGGGAGGCGGAGACCCAGTACTTC
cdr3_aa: CASSLGPPTGEAETQYF

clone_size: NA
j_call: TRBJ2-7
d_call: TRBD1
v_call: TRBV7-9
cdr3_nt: TGTGCCAGCAGCCGATCCGGGACAGGAGACTACGAGCAGTACTTC
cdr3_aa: CASSRSGTGDYEQYF

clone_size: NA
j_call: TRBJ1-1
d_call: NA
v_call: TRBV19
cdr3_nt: TGTGCCAGTAGTATCTCGGGGAACGCTGAAGCTTTCTTT
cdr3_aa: CASSISGNAEAFF

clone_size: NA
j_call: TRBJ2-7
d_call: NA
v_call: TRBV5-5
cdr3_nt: TGTGCCAGCAGCCTCATCTCAGATACCTACGAGCAGTACTTC
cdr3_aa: CASSLISDTYEQYF

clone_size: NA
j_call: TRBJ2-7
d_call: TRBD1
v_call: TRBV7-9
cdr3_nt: TGTGCCAGCAGCCCATTTCAGGACAGGGGGTACGAGCAGTACTTC
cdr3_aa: CASSPFQDRGYEQYF

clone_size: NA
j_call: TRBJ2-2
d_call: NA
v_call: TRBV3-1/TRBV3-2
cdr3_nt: TGTGCCAGCAGCCATCTGCCAAAAAAGGGGTTCGATTTCACCGGGGAGCTGTTTTTT
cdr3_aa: CASSHLPKKGFDFTGELFF

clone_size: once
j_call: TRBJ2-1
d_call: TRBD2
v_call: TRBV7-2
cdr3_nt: TGTGCCAGCAGCCCCCGCGTCGGACTAGCGGGAAATGAGCAGTTCTTC
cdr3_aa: CASSPRVGLAGNEQFF

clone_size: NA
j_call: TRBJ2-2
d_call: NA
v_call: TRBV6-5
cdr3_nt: TGTGCCAGCAGTTCTAATTACGGGGAGCTGTTTTTT
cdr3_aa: CASSSNYGELFF

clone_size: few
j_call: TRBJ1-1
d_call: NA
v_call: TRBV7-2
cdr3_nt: TGTGCCAGCAGATTAGGGGGGGTCGCGGACACTGAAGCTTTCTTT
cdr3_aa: CASRLGGVADTEAFF

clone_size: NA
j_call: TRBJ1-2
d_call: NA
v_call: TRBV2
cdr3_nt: TGTGCCAGCAGTGAAGGTCAGGGTGGCTACACCTTC
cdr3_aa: CASSEGQGGYTF

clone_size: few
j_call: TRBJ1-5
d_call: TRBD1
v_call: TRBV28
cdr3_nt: TGTGCCAGCAGTCAGGGCACAGGGGGCTATCAGCCCCAGCATTTT
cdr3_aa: CASSQGTGGYQPQHF

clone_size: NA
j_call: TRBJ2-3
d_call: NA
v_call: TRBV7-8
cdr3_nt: TGTGCCAGCAGCTTAATCCAGACTTCAGATACGCAGTATTTT
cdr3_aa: CASSLIQTSDTQYF

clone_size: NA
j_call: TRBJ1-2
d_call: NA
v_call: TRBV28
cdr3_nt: TGTGCCAGCAGTCCCTGGGGGGGTGGCTATGGCTACACCTTC
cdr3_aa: CASSPWGGGYGYTF

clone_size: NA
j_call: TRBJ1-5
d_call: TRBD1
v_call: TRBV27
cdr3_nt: TGTGCCAGCACCGCGGCACAGGGGAATCAGCCCCAGCATTTT
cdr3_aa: CASTAAQGNQPQHF

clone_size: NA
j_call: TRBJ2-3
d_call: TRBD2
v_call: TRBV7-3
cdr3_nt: TGTGCCAGCAGCTTTACTAGCGACACACCACCCACAGATACGCAGTATTTT
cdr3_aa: CASSFTSDTPPTDTQYF

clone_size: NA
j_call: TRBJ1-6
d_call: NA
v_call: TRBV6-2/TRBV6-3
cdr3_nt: TGTGCCAGCAGCGACGGACAGTATTCACCCCTCCACTTT
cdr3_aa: CASSDGQYSPLHF

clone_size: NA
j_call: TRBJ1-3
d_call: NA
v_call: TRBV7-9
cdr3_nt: TGTGCCAGCAGCTTAGCTGGGGCGGACACCATATATTTT
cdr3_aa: CASSLAGADTIYF